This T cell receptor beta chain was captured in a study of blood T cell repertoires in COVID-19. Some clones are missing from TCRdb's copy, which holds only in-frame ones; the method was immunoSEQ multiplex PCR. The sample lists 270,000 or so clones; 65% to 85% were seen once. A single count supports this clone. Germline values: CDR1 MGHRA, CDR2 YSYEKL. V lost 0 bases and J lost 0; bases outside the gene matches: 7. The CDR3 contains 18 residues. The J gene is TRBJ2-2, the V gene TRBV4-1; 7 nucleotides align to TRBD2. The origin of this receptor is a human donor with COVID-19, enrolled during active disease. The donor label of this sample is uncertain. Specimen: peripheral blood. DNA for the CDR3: TGCGCCAGCAGCCAAGAGGGAGGCACTAGCGCGAACACCGGGGAGCTGTTTTTT. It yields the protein CASSQEGGTSANTGELFF.